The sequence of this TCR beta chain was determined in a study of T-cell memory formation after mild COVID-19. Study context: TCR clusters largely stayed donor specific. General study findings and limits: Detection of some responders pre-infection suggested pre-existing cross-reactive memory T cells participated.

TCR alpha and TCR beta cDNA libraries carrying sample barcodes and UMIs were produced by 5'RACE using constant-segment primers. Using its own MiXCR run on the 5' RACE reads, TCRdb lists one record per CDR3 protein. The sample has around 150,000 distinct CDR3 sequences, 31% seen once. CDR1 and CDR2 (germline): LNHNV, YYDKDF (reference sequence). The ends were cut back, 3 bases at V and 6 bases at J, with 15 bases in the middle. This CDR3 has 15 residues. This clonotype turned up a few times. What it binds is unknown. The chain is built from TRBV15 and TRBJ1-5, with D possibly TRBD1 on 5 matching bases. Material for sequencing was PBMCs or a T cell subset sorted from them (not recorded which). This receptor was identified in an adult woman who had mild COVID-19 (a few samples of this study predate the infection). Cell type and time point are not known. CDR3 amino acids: CATSRSLGGSQPQHF. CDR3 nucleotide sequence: TGTGCCACCAGCAGGTCGTTGGGGGGGTCTCAGCCCCAGCATTTT.